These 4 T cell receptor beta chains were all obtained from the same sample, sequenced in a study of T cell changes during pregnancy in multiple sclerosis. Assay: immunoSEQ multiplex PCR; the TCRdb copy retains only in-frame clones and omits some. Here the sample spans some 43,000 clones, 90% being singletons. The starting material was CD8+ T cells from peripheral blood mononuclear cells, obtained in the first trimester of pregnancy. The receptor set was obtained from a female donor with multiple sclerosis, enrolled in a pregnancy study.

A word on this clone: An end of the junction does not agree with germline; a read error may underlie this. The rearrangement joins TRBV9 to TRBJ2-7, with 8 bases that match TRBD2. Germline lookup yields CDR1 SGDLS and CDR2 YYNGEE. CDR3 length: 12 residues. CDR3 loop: CASSVAGGRSNF. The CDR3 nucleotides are TGTGCCAGCAGCGTAGCGGGGGGGAGATCGAACTTC.

The CDR3 loop is CASSQDLAGAADTQYF. CDR3 bases: TGTGCCAGCAGCCAAGACCTAGCGGGAGCTGCAGATACGCAGTATTTT. The gene calls are TRBV4-2 and TRBJ2-3, with 10 bases that match TRBD2. The length of the CDR3 is 16 residues. Per the germline V gene, CDR1 is LGHNA and CDR2 is YNFKEQ. Trimming at V came to 0 bases and at J to 4 bases, leaving 4 bases not matched to a gene.

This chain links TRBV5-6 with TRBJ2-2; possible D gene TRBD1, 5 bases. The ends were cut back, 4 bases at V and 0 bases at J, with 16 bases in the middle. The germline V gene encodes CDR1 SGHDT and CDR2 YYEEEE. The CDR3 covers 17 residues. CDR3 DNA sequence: TGTGCCAGCAGCCATGACGGTTCAGGGCCGAACACCGGGGAGCTGTTTTTT. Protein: CASSHDGSGPNTGELFF.

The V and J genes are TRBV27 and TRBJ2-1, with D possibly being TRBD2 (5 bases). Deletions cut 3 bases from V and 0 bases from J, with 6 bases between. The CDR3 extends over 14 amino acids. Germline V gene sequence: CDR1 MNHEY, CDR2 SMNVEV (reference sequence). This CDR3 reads CASSFRDSYNEQFF. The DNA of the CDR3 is TGTGCCAGCAGTTTCCGGGACTCCTACAATGAGCAGTTCTTC.